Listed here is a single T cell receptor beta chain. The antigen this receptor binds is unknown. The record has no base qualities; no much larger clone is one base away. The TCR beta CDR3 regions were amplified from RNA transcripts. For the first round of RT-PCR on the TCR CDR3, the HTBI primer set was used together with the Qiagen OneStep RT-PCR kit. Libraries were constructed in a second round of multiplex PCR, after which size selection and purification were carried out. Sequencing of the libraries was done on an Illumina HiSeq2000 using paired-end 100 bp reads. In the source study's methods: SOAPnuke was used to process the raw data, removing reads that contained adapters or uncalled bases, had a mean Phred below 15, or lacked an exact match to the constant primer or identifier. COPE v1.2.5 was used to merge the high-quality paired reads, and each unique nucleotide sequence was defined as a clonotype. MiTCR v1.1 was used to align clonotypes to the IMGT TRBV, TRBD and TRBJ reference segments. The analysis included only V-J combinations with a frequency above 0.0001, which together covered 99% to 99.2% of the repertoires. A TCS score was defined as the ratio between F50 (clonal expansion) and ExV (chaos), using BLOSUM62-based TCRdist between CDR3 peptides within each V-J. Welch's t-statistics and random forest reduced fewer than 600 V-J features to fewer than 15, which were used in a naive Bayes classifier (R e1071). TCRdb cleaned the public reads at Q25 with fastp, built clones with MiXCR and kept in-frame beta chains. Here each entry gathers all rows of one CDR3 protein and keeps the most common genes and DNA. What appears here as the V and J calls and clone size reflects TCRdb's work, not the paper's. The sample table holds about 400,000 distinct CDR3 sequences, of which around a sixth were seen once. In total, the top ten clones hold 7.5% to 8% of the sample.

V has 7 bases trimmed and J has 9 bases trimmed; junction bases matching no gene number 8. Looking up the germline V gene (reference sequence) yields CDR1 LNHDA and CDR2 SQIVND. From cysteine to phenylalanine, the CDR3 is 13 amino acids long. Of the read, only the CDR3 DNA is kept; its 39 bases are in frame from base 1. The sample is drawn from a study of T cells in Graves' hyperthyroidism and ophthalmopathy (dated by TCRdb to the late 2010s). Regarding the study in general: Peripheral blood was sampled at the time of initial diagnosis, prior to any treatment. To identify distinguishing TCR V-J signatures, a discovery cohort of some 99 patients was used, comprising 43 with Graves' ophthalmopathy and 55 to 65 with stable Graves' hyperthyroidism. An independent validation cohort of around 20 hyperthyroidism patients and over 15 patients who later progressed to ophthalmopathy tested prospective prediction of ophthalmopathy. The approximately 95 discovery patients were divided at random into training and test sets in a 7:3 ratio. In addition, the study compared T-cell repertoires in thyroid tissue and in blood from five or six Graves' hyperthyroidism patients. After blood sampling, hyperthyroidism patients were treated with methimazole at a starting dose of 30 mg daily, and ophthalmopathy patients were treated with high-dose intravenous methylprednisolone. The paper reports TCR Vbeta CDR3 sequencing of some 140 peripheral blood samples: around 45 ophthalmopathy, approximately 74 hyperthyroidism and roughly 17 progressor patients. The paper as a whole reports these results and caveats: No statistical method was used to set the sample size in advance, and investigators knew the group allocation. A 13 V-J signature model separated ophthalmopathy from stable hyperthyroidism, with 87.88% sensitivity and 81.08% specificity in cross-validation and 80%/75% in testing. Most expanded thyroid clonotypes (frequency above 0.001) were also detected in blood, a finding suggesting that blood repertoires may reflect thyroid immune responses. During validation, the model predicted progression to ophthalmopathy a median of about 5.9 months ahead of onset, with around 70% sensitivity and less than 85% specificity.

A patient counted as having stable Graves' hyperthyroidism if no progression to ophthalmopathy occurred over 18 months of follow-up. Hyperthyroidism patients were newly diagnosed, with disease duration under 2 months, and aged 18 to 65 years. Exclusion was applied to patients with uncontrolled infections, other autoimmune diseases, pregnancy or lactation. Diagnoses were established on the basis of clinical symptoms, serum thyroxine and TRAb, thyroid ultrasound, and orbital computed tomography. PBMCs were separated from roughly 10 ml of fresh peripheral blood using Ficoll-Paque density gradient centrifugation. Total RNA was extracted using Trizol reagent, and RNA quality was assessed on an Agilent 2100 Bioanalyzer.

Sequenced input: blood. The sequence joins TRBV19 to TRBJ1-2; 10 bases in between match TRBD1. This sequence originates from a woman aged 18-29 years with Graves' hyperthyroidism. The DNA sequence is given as TGTGCCAGTACCCTGACAGGGGGCACTAGCTACACCTTC. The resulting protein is CASTLTGGTSYTF.